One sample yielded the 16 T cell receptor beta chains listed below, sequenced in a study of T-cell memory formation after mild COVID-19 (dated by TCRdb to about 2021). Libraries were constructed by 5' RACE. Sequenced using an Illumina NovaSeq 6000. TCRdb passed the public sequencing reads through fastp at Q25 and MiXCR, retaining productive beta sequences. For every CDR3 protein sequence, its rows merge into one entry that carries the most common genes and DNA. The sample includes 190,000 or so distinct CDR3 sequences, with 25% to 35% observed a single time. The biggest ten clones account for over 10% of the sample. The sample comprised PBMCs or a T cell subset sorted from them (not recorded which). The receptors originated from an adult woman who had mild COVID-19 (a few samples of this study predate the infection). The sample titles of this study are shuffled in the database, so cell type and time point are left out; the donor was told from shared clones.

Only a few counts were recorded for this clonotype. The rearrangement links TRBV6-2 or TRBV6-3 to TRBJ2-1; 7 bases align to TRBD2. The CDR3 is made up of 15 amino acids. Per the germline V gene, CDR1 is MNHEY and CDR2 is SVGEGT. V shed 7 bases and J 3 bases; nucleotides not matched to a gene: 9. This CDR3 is CASTDLAAGYNEQFF. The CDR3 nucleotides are TGTGCCAGCACCGACCTAGCGGCAGGCTACAATGAGCAGTTCTTC.

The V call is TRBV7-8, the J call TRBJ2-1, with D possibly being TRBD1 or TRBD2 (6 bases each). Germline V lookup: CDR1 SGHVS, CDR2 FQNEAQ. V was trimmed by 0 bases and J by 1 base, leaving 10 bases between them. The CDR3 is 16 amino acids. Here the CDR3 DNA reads TGTGCCAGCAGCTTAGCGGAAGGGGGGTCCTACAATGAGCAGTTCTTC. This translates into CASSLAEGGSYNEQFF. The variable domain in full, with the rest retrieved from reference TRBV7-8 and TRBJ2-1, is GAGVSQSPRYKVAKRGQDVALRCDPISGHVSLFWYQQALGQGPEFLTYFQNEAQLDKSGLPSDRFFAERPEGSVSTLKIQRTQQEDSAVYLCASSLAEGGSYNEQFFGPGTRLTVL.

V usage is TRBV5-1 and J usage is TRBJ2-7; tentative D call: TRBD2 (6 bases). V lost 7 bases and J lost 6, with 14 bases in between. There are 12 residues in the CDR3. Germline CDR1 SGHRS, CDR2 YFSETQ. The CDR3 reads CASRKGGGEQYF. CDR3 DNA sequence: TGCGCCAGCCGGAAGGGAGGTGGCGAGCAGTACTTC.

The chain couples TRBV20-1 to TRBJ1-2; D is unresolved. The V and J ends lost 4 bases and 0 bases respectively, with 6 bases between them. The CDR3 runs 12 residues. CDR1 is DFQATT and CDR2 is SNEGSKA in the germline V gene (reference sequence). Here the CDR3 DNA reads TGCAGTGCTATGGCCTCTAACTATGGCTACACCTTC. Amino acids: CSAMASNYGYTF.

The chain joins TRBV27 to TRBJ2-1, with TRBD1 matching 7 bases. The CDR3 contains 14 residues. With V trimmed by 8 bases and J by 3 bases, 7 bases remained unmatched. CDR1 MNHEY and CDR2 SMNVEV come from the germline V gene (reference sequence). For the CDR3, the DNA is TGTGCCAGCGGTCGGGACAGAGTCTACAATGAGCAGTTCTTC. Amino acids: CASGRDRVYNEQFF.

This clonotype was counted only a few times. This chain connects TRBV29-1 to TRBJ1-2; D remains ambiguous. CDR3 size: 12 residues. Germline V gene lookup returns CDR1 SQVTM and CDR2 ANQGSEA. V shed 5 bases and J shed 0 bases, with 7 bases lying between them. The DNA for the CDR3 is TGCAGCGTTCTCGCGTCTAACTATGGCTACACCTTC. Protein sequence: CSVLASNYGYTF.

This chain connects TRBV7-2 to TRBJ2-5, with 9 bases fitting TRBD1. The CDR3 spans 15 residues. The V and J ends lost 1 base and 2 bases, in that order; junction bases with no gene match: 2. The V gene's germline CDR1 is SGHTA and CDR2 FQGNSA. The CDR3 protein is CASSLGTGDQETQYF. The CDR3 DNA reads TGTGCCAGCAGCTTAGGGACAGGGGATCAAGAGACCCAGTACTTC.

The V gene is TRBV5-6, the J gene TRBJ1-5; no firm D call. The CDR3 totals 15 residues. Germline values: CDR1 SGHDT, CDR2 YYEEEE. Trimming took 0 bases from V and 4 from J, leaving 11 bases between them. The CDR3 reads CASSLARHVNQPQHF. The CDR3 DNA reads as TGTGCCAGCAGCTTGGCCAGGCACGTTAATCAGCCCCAGCATTTT.

The chain's CDR3 is CASGFRLRRLGNEQFF. The DNA of the CDR3 is TGTGCCAGCGGCTTCCGCCTCCGGCGGCTTGGGAATGAGCAGTTCTTC. The chain employs TRBV12-3 or TRBV12-4 and TRBJ2-1; no firm D call. The germline V and J ends were trimmed by 8 bases and 7 bases, with 24 bases remaining between them. This CDR3 comprises 16 residues.

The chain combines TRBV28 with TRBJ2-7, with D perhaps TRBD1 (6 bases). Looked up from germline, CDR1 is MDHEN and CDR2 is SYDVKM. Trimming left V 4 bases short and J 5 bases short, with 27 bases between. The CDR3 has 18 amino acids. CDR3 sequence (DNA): TGTGCCAGCAGTTCAGTTTTCGCCAAAGGACAGCCCCTAAACGAGCAGTACTTC. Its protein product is CASSSVFAKGQPLNEQYF.

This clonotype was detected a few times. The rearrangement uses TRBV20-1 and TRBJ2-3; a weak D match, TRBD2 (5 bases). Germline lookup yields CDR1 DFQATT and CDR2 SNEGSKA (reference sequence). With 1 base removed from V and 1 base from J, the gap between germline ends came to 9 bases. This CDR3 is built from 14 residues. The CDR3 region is CSARVRARTDTQYF. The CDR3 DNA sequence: TGCAGTGCTAGAGTGCGGGCACGCACAGATACGCAGTATTTT.

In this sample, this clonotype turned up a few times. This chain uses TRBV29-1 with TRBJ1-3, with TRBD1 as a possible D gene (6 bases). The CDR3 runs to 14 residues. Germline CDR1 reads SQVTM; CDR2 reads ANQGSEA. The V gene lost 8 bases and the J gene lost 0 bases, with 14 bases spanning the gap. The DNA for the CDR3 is TGCAGCCGAGGGAGGGGGAGCTCTGGAAACACCATATATTTT. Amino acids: CSRGRGSSGNTIYF. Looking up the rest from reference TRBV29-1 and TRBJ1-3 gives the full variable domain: SAVISQKPSRDICQRGTSLTIQCQVDSQVTMMFWYRQQPGQSLTLIATANQGSEATYESGFVIDKFPISRPNLTFSTLTVSNMSPEDSSIYLCSRGRGSSGNTIYFGEGSWLTVV.

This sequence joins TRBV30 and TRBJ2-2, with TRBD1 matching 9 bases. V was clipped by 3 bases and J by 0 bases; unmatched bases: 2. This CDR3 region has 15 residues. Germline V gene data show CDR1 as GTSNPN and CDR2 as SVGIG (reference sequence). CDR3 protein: CAWRRTGANTGELFF. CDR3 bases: TGTGCCTGGAGGCGGACAGGGGCGAACACCGGGGAGCTGTTTTTT.

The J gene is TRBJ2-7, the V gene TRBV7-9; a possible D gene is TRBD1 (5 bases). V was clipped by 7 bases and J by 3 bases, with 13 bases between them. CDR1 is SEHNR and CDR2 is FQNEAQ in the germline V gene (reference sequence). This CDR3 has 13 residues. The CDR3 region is CASMATEDYEQYF. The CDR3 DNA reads TGTGCCAGCATGGCGACAGAAGACTACGAGCAGTACTTC. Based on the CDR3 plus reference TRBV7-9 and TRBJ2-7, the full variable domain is DTGVSQNPRHKITKRGQNVTFRCDPISEHNRLYWYRQTLGQGPEFLTYFQNEAQLEKSRLLSDRFSAERPKGSFSTLEIQRTEQGDSAMYLCASMATEDYEQYFGPGTRLTVT.

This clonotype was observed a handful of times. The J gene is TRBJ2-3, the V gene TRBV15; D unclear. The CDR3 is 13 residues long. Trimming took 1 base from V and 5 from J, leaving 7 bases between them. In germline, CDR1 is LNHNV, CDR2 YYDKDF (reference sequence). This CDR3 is CATSRVTQDTQYF. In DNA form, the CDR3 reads TGTGCCACCAGCAGAGTTACCCAAGATACGCAGTATTTT.

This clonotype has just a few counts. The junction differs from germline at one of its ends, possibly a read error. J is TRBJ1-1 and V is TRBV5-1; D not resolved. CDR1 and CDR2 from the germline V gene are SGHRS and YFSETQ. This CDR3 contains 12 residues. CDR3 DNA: TGTGCCAGCAGTTTGGGTCGCACTGAAGCTTTCTTT. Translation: CASSLGRTEAFF. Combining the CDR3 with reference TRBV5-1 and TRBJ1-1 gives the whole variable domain KAGVTQTPRYLIKTRGQQVTLSCSPISGHRSVSWYQQTPGQGLQFLFEYFSETQRNKGNFPGRFSGRQFSNSRSEMNVSTLELGDSALYLCASSLGRTEAFFGQGTRLTVV.